The T cell receptor (beta chain) under discussion was sequenced for a study of shared clonotypes between healthy human individuals. This table comes from immunoSEQ multiplex PCR, and its TCRdb copy is limited to in-frame clones, with some not included. The data contain 450,000 to 500,000 clones, 79% of them singletons. V was clipped by 7 bases and J by 2 bases, with 10 bases between them. The CDR3 has 12 amino acids. The germline CDR1 and CDR2 sequences are SQVTM and ANQGSEA. The rearrangement joins TRBV29-1 to TRBJ2-3; D uncertain. The source is a woman in her forties in good health. Some clones in this sample may be carry-over from other donors' samples. The specimen was PBMCs. As DNA, the CDR3 is TGCAGCGCCTCATGGGACACAGATACGCAGTATTTT. Amino acid sequence: CSASWDTDTQYF.